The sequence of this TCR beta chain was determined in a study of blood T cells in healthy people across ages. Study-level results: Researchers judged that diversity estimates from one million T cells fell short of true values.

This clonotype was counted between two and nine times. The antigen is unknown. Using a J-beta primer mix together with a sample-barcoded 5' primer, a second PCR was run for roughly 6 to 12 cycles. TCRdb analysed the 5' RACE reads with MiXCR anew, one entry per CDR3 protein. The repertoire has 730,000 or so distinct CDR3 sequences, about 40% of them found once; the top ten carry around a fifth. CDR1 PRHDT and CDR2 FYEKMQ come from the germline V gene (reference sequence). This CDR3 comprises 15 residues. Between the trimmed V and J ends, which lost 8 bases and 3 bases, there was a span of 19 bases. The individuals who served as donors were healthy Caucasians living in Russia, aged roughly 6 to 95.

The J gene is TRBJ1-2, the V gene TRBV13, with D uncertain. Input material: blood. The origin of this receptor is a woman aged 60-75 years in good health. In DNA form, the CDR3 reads TGTGCCAGCGGGTCCCGATGGGAGGATGACTATGGCTACACCTTC. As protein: CASGSRWEDDYGYTF.